The 31 T cell receptor beta chains reported below all come from one sample, sequenced in a study of identical twins (dated by TCRdb to the mid-2010s). The library was prepared using 5' RACE. The instrument given in TCRdb is Illumina HiSeq 2000. TCRdb passed the public sequencing reads through fastp at Q25 and MiXCR, retaining productive beta sequences. Rows merge per CDR3 protein into single entries with the most common DNA and genes. The sample table shows a few hundred thousand distinct CDR3 sequences, and about 18% are seen once. 10% to 15% of the sample comes from the top ten. Sequenced input: naive T cells sorted from blood. Read against the paper, the sample's cell subset or site label means: cells isolated with a human naive T-cell isolation kit. Receptors were obtained from a man in his forties or fifties in good health.

The J gene is TRBJ2-7, the V gene TRBV6-5, with 9 bases lining up with TRBD1. With V trimmed by 4 bases and J by 3 bases, 16 bases remained unmatched. Germline assignment: CDR1 MNHEY and CDR2 SVGAGI. This CDR3 region has 18 residues. The CDR3 DNA reads as TGTGCCAGCAGTTCCCCTGGGGTTCGGGACAGGGCCCTCTACGAGCAGTACTTC. Amino acid sequence: CASSSPGVRDRALYEQYF.

This clonotype has a handful of counts. The CDR3 sequence: CASSQEYPGYEQYF. The CDR3 nucleotides are TGCGCCAGCAGCCAAGAGTACCCCGGCTACGAGCAGTACTTC. The rearrangement joins TRBV4-3 to TRBJ2-7; D is ambiguous. The V end was cut by 0 bases, the J end by 3 bases, with 9 bases between. The CDR3 is made up of 14 amino acids. CDR1 is LGHNA, CDR2 YSLEER, per germline.

There are a few counts of this clonotype. The chain links TRBV18 to TRBJ2-7; 9 bases are a match to TRBD1. The CDR3 is made up of 16 amino acids. CDR1 is KGHSH, CDR2 LQKENI, per germline. After removal of 4 bases from V and 2 bases from J, the junction contained 9 bases not matched to a gene. The CDR3 sequence is CASSRPDRGTTYEQYF. The CDR3 DNA reads TGTGCCAGCTCACGGCCCGACAGGGGGACAACCTACGAGCAGTACTTC.

This clonotype was seen a handful of times. The CDR3 nucleotides are TGCGCCAGCAGCTCGGGAAACAGGGGCGCGAACACCGGGGAGCTGTTTTTT. Translated: CASSSGNRGANTGELFF. This rearrangement joins TRBV5-1 to TRBJ2-2; 7 nucleotides agree with TRBD1. Germline V CDR1 and CDR2: SGHRS, YFSETQ. Trimming cost V 3 bases and J 0 bases; bases outside gene matches: 8. The CDR3 is 17 amino acids.

The V and J genes are TRBV20-1 and TRBJ2-1; D is unclear. In germline, CDR1 is DFQATT, CDR2 SNEGSKA (reference sequence). V was pared by 0 bases and J by 6 bases, with 15 bases between. The CDR3 sequence is 15 residues long. Written as DNA, the CDR3 is TGCAGTGCTAGAGACCCGGGCCCGCGAGGCAATGAGCAGTTCTTC. It yields the protein CSARDPGPRGNEQFF.

V usage is TRBV6-2 or TRBV6-3 and J usage is TRBJ2-1, with 11 bases fitting TRBD2. The CDR3 has 17 residues. J gave up 7 bases and V 5 bases, and 13 bases lay outside the gene matches. The germline gives CDR1 MNHEY, CDR2 SVGEGT. The CDR3 region is CASSRGLAAPAGNEQFF. The DNA of the CDR3 is TGTGCCAGCAGTAGGGGACTAGCGGCCCCAGCTGGGAATGAGCAGTTCTTC.

The sample holds many counts of this clonotype. The rearrangement joins TRBV5-1 to TRBJ2-3; 11 bases line up with TRBD2. The germline V gene has CDR1 SGHRS and CDR2 YFSETQ. This CDR3 region has 16 residues. V was clipped by 4 bases and J by 0 bases; unmatched bases: 4. CDR3 amino acids: CASSPGLAESTDTQYF. DNA of the CDR3: TGCGCCAGCAGCCCGGGACTAGCGGAAAGCACAGATACGCAGTATTTT.

Only a few counts were recorded for this clonotype. The chain uses TRBV20-1 and TRBJ2-5; D unresolved. The V and J ends lost 0 bases and 2 bases respectively, with 4 bases between them. CDR1 is DFQATT and CDR2 is SNEGSKA in the germline V gene (reference sequence). CDR3 size: 12 residues. CDR3 nucleotides: TGCAGTGCTAGAGAGGGGCAAGAGACCCAGTACTTC. This gives the protein CSAREGQETQYF.

This clonotype was seen more than once but under ten times. The chain couples TRBV30 to TRBJ2-2, with D possibly being TRBD1 (5 bases). Trimming cost V 1 base and J 4 bases, with 10 bases left between them. Germline V gene data show CDR1 as GTSNPN and CDR2 as SVGIG (reference sequence). The CDR3 is made up of 14 amino acids. The CDR3 is CAWSAVRVTGELFF. The CDR3 DNA follows: TGTGCCTGGAGTGCAGTCAGGGTCACCGGGGAGCTGTTTTTT.

This clonotype was seen more than once but under ten times. The V call is TRBV5-5, the J call TRBJ2-3; 11 bases are shared with TRBD2. Trimming at V came to 3 bases and at J to 5 bases, leaving 2 bases not matched to a gene. This CDR3 spans 14 amino acids. Germline V gene sequence: CDR1 SGHKS, CDR2 YYEKEE (reference sequence). CDR3 residues: CASSYSGRGDTQYF. The CDR3 bases are TGTGCCAGCAGCTATAGCGGGAGGGGAGATACGCAGTATTTT.

This clonotype was observed a handful of times. The chain links TRBV6-1 to TRBJ1-6, with D possibly being TRBD1 (5 bases). Per germline, CDR1 MNHNS and CDR2 SASEGT. V was shortened by 8 bases and J by 2 bases, with 10 bases between the two germline ends. This CDR3 region has 14 residues. This CDR3 reads CASASRAYNSPLHF. The CDR3, as DNA: TGTGCCAGCGCCAGCAGGGCCTATAATTCACCCCTCCACTTT.

The chain employs TRBV6-2 or TRBV6-3 and TRBJ2-7; no clear D gene. CDR1 is MNHEY and CDR2 is SVGEGT in the germline V gene. Trimming left V 6 bases short and J 1 base short, with 16 bases between. This CDR3 is 15 amino acids long. The CDR3 DNA sequence: TGTGCCAGCAGCCTCTCCTTATGGGGATCCTACGAGCAGTACTTC. Translated, it gives CASSLSLWGSYEQYF.

The CDR3 reads CASSYTGFLAKNIQYF. The CDR3 bases are TGTGCCAGCAGTTACACGGGCTTTCTAGCCAAAAACATTCAGTACTTC. The chain couples TRBV6-2 or TRBV6-3 to TRBJ2-4; D unclear. This CDR3 spans 16 amino acids. V shed 2 bases and J shed 0 bases, with 11 bases lying between them. Germline lookup yields CDR1 MNHEY and CDR2 SVGEGT.

This clonotype has a handful of counts. The rearrangement uses TRBV6-2 or TRBV6-3 and TRBJ1-5; no firm D call. V was clipped by 0 bases and J by 5 bases, with 2 bases between them. The CDR3 covers 12 residues. Germline CDR1 MNHEY, CDR2 SVGEGT. The CDR3 nucleotides are TGTGCCAGCAGTTACTCGTATCAGCCCCAGCATTTT. Protein product: CASSYSYQPQHF.

Ten or more counts support this clonotype. The chain links TRBV6-2 or TRBV6-3 to TRBJ1-1; 11 bases fit TRBD1. Germline CDR1 and CDR2: MNHEY and SVGEGT. V was pared by 2 bases and J by 5 bases, with 4 bases of the junction left unmatched. CDR3 length equals 15 residues. CDR3 sequence reads: CASSYPDRGPTEAFF. DNA for the CDR3: TGTGCCAGCAGTTACCCGGACAGGGGGCCTACTGAAGCTTTCTTT.

This clonotype was seen ten or more times. The chain uses TRBV20-1 and TRBJ1-6, with D possibly matching TRBD1 (5 bases). The V gene's germline CDR1 is DFQATT and CDR2 SNEGSKA (reference sequence). CDR3 length: 13 amino acids. V lost 3 bases and J 7 bases, leaving 10 bases between the germline ends. The CDR3 loop is CSARGLSNSPLHF. CDR3 coding DNA: TGCAGTGCTAGGGGACTTTCGAATTCACCCCTCCACTTT.

This chain uses TRBV20-1 with TRBJ2-2, with TRBD2 matching 9 bases. The CDR3 covers 14 residues. Germline CDR1 is DFQATT and CDR2 is SNEGSKA (reference sequence). Trimming took 2 bases from V and 5 from J; bases not matched to a gene: 3. CDR3 loop: CSARQAGGTGELFF. The CDR3, as DNA: TGCAGTGCTAGACAAGCGGGAGGAACCGGGGAGCTGTTTTTT.

CDR3 loop: CASSEAGSGNIQYF. CDR3 coding DNA: TGTGCCAGCAGCGAGGCGGGTTCCGGTAACATTCAGTACTTC. This chain uses TRBV6-2 or TRBV6-3 with TRBJ2-4; D is perhaps TRBD2 (5 bases). Germline V CDR1 and CDR2: MNHEY, SVGEGT. CDR3 length: 14 residues. The germline V and J ends were trimmed by 6 bases and 7 bases, with 16 bases remaining between them.

V gene TRBV7-2 combines with J gene TRBJ2-7; a weak D match, TRBD1 (6 bases). V dropped 8 bases and J dropped 0 bases, with 14 bases sitting between them. This CDR3 spans 14 amino acids. Germline values: CDR1 SGHTA, CDR2 FQGNSA. The CDR3 nucleotides read TGTGCCAGCCAACTCAGGGGAAGCTCCTACGAGCAGTACTTC. Encoded protein: CASQLRGSSYEQYF. The whole variable domain, remainder taken from reference TRBV7-2 and TRBJ2-7, is GAGVSQSPSNKVTEKGKDVELRCDPISGHTALYWYRQSLGQGLEFLIYFQGNSAPDKSGLPSDRFSAERTGGSVSTLTIQRTQQEDSAVYLCASQLRGSSYEQYFGPGTRLTVT.

Only a few counts were recorded for this clonotype. The chain carries TRBV7-2 and TRBJ2-1, with 11 bases identical to TRBD2. CDR1 is SGHTA, CDR2 FQGNSA, per germline. There are 17 residues in the CDR3. Trimming at V came to 0 bases and at J to 4 bases, leaving 5 bases not matched to a gene. CDR3 sequence (DNA): TGTGCCAGCAGCTTAGCCGCTAGCGGGGGGCCTTACAATGAGCAGTTCTTC. Protein product: CASSLAASGGPYNEQFF.

The gene calls are TRBV11-2 and TRBJ2-1, with 11 bases that match TRBD2. The CDR3 is made up of 15 amino acids. After removal of 5 bases from V and 6 bases from J, the junction contained 6 bases not matched to a gene. Germline assignment: CDR1 SGHAT and CDR2 FQNNGV. As DNA, the CDR3 is TGTGCCAGCAGCCAAGTAGCGGGGGGGCCCAATGAGCAGTTCTTC. Amino acids: CASSQVAGGPNEQFF.

This clonotype was counted ten times or more. The rearrangement links TRBV29-1 to TRBJ2-1, with no clear D. This CDR3 spans 10 amino acids. CDR1 is SQVTM and CDR2 is ANQGSEA in the germline V gene. Between the trimmed V and J ends, which lost 4 bases and 14 bases, there was a span of 12 bases. CDR3 sequence (DNA): TGCAGCGTTGTGCAGGTGTCAGAGTTCTTC. The encoded protein is CSVVQVSEFF.

This clonotype was found many times. The V gene is TRBV6-1, the J gene TRBJ2-4; D might be TRBD1 (6 bases). The CDR3 has 16 residues. Between the trimmed V and J ends, which lost 5 bases and 3 bases, there was a span of 17 bases. Per the germline V gene, CDR1 is MNHNS and CDR2 is SASEGT. The CDR3 nucleotides are TGTGCCAGCAGTCCTACAGGGTTGATAGGCAAAAACATTCAGTACTTC. This translates into CASSPTGLIGKNIQYF.

This clonotype has at least ten counts. The chain is built from TRBV18 and TRBJ1-4; TRBD1 agrees at 7 bases. Germline CDR1 and CDR2: KGHSH and LQKENI. The ends lost 4 bases at V and 5 bases at J; junction bases unmatched: 10. This CDR3 spans 16 amino acids. CDR3 amino acids: CASSLARGQFNEKLFF. CDR3 nucleotides: TGTGCCAGCTCACTCGCCAGGGGACAGTTCAATGAAAAACTGTTTTTT.

This clonotype was seen only a few times. This chain links TRBV5-6 with TRBJ2-1; D is unclear. CDR3 size: 14 residues. V dropped 6 bases and J dropped 0 bases, with 10 bases sitting between them. Germline lookup yields CDR1 SGHDT and CDR2 YYEEEE. The CDR3: CASTLYSSYNEQFF. As DNA, the CDR3 is TGTGCCAGCACCCTCTATAGCTCCTACAATGAGCAGTTCTTC.

This sequence joins TRBV6-2 or TRBV6-3 and TRBJ1-2; D gene ambiguous. The V end lost 2 bases, the J end lost 6 bases, and 10 bases lay between the germline ends. This CDR3 is built from 13 residues. Germline assignment: CDR1 MNHEY and CDR2 SVGEGT. CDR3 coding DNA: TGTGCCAGCAGTTACCCTGGAAAGGATGGCTACACCTTC. Translating gives CASSYPGKDGYTF.

This clonotype was counted a few times. This rearrangement joins TRBV10-3 to TRBJ2-7; the match to TRBD1 covers 7 bases. Germline CDR1 is ENHRY and CDR2 is SYGVKD. The CDR3 consists of 12 residues. J lost 7 bases, V lost 6 bases, and 6 bases had no gene match. The CDR3 nucleotides read TGTGCCATCAGAAGGACAGGTGTTGAGCAGTACTTC. This sequence encodes CAIRRTGVEQYF.

There are many counts of this clonotype. The rearrangement joins TRBV4-2 to TRBJ1-2, with 7 bases lining up with TRBD1. The CDR3 length is 15 residues. V was clipped by 1 base and J by 0 bases; unmatched bases: 2. Per the germline V gene, CDR1 is LGHNA and CDR2 is YNFKEQ. The CDR3 DNA sequence: TGTGCCAGCAGCCAAGCCGGGACAGCTAACTATGGCTACACCTTC. Its translation is CASSQAGTANYGYTF.

This clonotype was observed at least ten times. The chain has TRBV4-3 and TRBJ2-7; the match to TRBD2 covers 12 bases. Germline-derived CDR1 and CDR2 are LGHNA and YSLEER. J was trimmed by 6 bases and V by 1 base; bases with no gene match: 10. This CDR3 region has 17 residues. The CDR3 loop reads CASSQADLAGGNREQYF. The CDR3 DNA is TGCGCCAGCAGCCAAGCGGACCTAGCGGGAGGGAACCGCGAGCAGTACTTC.

The chain links TRBV29-1 to TRBJ2-7, with D possibly TRBD1 on 5 matching bases. CDR1 and CDR2 from the germline V gene are SQVTM and ANQGSEA. With 5 bases removed from V and 3 bases from J, the gap between germline ends came to 11 bases. The CDR3 sequence is 12 residues long. CDR3 sequence: CSVSDSYYEQYF. In DNA, the CDR3 is TGCAGCGTTAGTGACAGCTACTACGAGCAGTACTTC.

This clonotype was recorded at least ten times. The chain has TRBV5-5 and TRBJ1-1, with D possibly being TRBD1 (5 bases). Between the trimmed V and J ends, which lost 4 bases and 8 bases, there was a span of 18 bases. The CDR3 is made up of 14 amino acids. In germline, CDR1 is SGHKS, CDR2 YYEKEE (reference sequence). In nucleotides, the CDR3 is TGTGCCAGCAGCGGAGGGGTTCCCGGATCCGAAGCTTTCTTT. Encoded protein: CASSGGVPGSEAFF. The whole variable domain, remainder taken from reference TRBV5-5 and TRBJ1-1, is DAGVTQSPTHLIKTRGQQVTLRCSPISGHKSVSWYQQVLGQGPQFIFQYYEKEERGRGNFPDRFSARQFPNYSSELNVNALLLGDSALYLCASSGGVPGSEAFFGQGTRLTVV.